This T cell receptor beta chain stems from a study of Graves' ophthalmopathy and Graves' hyperthyroidism. Study-level points and caveats: Blood shared most expanded thyroid clonotypes above 0.001 frequency. From stable hyperthyroidism, ophthalmopathy was separated by a 13-signature model with approximately 90% sensitivity and around 80% specificity.

There are 14 residues in the CDR3. Germline CDR1 and CDR2: SEHNR and FQNEAQ (reference sequence). V gave up 5 bases and J gave up 5 bases, with 15 bases separating them. Amplified material comprised TCR beta CDR3 regions derived from RNA transcripts. After a first-round RT-PCR with HTBI primers, a second-round multiplex PCR was run. TCRdb ran MiXCR on the multiplex PCR reads and lists one entry per CDR3 protein. Of a few hundred thousand distinct CDR3 sequences detected, roughly 39% appear once; the ten largest clones hold around 4%. This clonotype has a count of ten or more. The antigen remains unidentified. Orbital computed tomography, together with clinical symptoms, serum thyroxine, TRAb and thyroid ultrasound, was used for diagnosis.

The chain links TRBV7-9 to TRBJ2-5; a weak D match, TRBD1 (5 bases). The sample was peripheral blood or thyroid tissue (not recorded which). The TCR was taken from an adult man with Graves' hyperthyroidism. CDR3 DNA: TGTGCCAGCAGCACCCTAATCCACAGGGAGACCCAGTACTTC. It encodes CASSTLIHRETQYF.